Following are 14 T cell receptor beta chains from one sample sequenced in a study of blood T cell repertoires in COVID-19. Assay: immunoSEQ multiplex PCR; the TCRdb copy retains only in-frame clones and omits some. Among approximately 120,000 clones listed, roughly 86% were seen once. The specimen sequenced was peripheral blood. These receptors came from a human donor in a cohort sampled during active COVID-19.

The chain joins TRBV15 to TRBJ1-1; no reliable D call. V dropped 3 bases and J dropped 3 bases, with 8 bases sitting between them. Germline V gene data show CDR1 as LNHNV and CDR2 as YYDKDF (reference sequence). This CDR3 is 13 amino acids long. The CDR3 here is CATSSPRDTEAFF. DNA for the CDR3: TGTGCCACCAGCAGCCCGCGGGACACTGAAGCTTTCTTT. Supplemented by reference TRBV15 and TRBJ1-1, the full variable domain reads DAMVIQNPRYQVTQFGKPVTLSCSQTLNHNVMYWYQQKSSQAPKLLFHYYDKDFNNEADTPDNFQSRRPNTSFCFLDIRSPGLGDTAMYLCATSSPRDTEAFFGQGTRLTVV.

This chain links TRBV1 with TRBJ2-3; the DNA was not used to check the table's D call, TRBD2. TRBV1 is a pseudogene segment. This CDR3 is 20 amino acids long. CDR3 sequence: CTSSRPGTSGGSTSTDTQYF. CDR3 in DNA: TGCACCAGCAGCCGCCCCGGGACTAGCGGGGGCTCTACTAGCACAGATACGCAGTATTTT.

The chain has TRBV3-1 (or the pseudogene TRBV3-2) and TRBJ1-1; D perhaps matches TRBD1 (6 bases). Looked up from germline, CDR1 is LGHDT and CDR2 is YNNKEL (reference sequence). Deletions cut 0 bases from V and 5 bases from J, with 13 bases between. The CDR3 loop spans 15 amino acids. The CDR3 sequence: CASSQDRLRGTEAFF. Written as DNA, the CDR3 is TGTGCCAGCAGCCAAGATCGCCTAAGGGGGACTGAAGCTTTCTTT.

This chain uses TRBV5-1 with TRBJ2-2; the D is unclear. Germline assignment: CDR1 SGHRS and CDR2 YFSETQ. This CDR3 is 14 amino acids long. V shed 1 base and J shed 7 bases, with 11 bases lying between them. The CDR3 loop is CASSLLGPIGELFF. DNA of the CDR3: TGCGCCAGCAGCTTGCTGGGCCCAATCGGGGAGCTGTTTTTT. Using reference TRBV5-1 and TRBJ2-2 for the parts outside the CDR3, the full variable domain is KAGVTQTPRYLIKTRGQQVTLSCSPISGHRSVSWYQQTPGQGLQFLFEYFSETQRNKGNFPGRFSGRQFSNSRSEMNVSTLELGDSALYLCASSLLGPIGELFFGEGSRLTVL.

This clone occurred once. The chain uses TRBV19 and TRBJ1-5; 9 nucleotides align to TRBD1. CDR1 and CDR2 (germline): LNHDA, SQIVND (reference sequence). CDR3 length: 14 amino acids. V trimming: 1 base; J trimming: 6 bases; junction bases outside the gene matches: 1. As DNA, the CDR3 is TGTGCCAGTAGTATAGGGGACAGGGTTCAGCCCCAGCATTTT. Residues: CASSIGDRVQPQHF.

The J gene is TRBJ1-6, the V gene TRBV7-9, with 8 positions matching TRBD1. The CDR3 runs to 13 residues. Germline lookup yields CDR1 SEHNR and CDR2 FQNEAQ (reference sequence). V lost 7 bases and J lost 10; bases outside the gene matches: 6. This CDR3 is CASTDRVVSPLHF. In DNA, the CDR3 is TGTGCCAGCACGGACAGGGTGGTGTCACCCCTCCACTTT.

The chain is built from TRBV2 and TRBJ2-7; D may be TRBD2 (5 bases). CDR1 and CDR2 (germline): SNHLY, FYNNEI. Trimming took off 4 bases at V and 0 bases at J, with 10 bases between the two ends. The CDR3 is 14 amino acids. The CDR3 coding sequence is TGTGCCAGCAGTGGTTTGGGGAGCTCCTACGAGCAGTACTTC. Its protein product is CASSGLGSSYEQYF.

This chain links TRBV11-2 with TRBJ1-3; D is possibly TRBD1 (6 bases). V lost 8 bases, J lost 4 bases, and 15 bases lay in between. CDR1 is SGHAT, CDR2 FQNNGV, per germline. The CDR3 has 14 amino acids. This chain's CDR3 is CASSVGARGNTIYF. Here the CDR3 DNA reads TGTGCCAGCTCGGTGGGGGCGCGGGGAAACACCATATATTTT.

The chain links TRBV3-1 (or the pseudogene TRBV3-2) to TRBJ2-7; 8 bases line up with TRBD2. In germline, CDR1 is LGHDT, CDR2 YNNKEL (reference sequence). This CDR3 region has 15 residues. V trimming: 4 bases; J trimming: 8 bases; junction bases outside the gene matches: 13. The CDR3 protein is CASSPTGTRSDKQYF. Written as DNA, the CDR3 is TGTGCCAGCAGCCCCACCGGGACTAGGTCGGACAAGCAGTACTTC.

V is TRBV11-3 and J is TRBJ1-6, with 8 positions matching TRBD1. The length of the CDR3 is 21 residues. CDR1 SGHNT and CDR2 YENEEA come from the germline V gene. V was clipped by 0 bases and J by 6 bases; unmatched bases: 19. The CDR3 reads CASSLETQTGGIMSLNSPLHF. CDR3 nucleotide sequence: TGTGCCAGCAGCTTAGAGACGCAAACAGGGGGGATTATGTCCCTTAATTCACCCCTCCACTTT.

CDR3 residues: CSGARQGFGETQYF. The CDR3 DNA is TGCAGCGGGGCCCGACAGGGGTTTGGTGAGACCCAGTACTTC. The chain has TRBV29-1 and TRBJ2-5; 8 positions agree with TRBD1. The length of the CDR3 is 14 residues. Trimming cost V 7 bases and J 5 bases; bases outside gene matches: 12. Germline V gives CDR1 SQVTM, CDR2 ANQGSEA.

The DNA for the CDR3 is TGTGCCAGCAGCAGCGGGGGAGGGGACTCCTACGAGCAGTACTTC. This sequence encodes CASSSGGGDSYEQYF. The chain combines TRBV11-2 with TRBJ2-7; 8 nucleotides match TRBD2. Per germline, CDR1 SGHAT and CDR2 FQNNGV. V lost 5 bases and J lost 0; bases outside the gene matches: 6. The CDR3 loop spans 15 amino acids.

The rearrangement uses TRBV2 and TRBJ2-1; 7 bases map to TRBD2. The CDR3 loop spans 15 amino acids. Germline loops: CDR1 SNHLY, CDR2 FYNNEI. J gave up 0 bases and V 6 bases, and 5 bases lay outside the gene matches. The CDR3 sequence: CASRFGGSSYNEQFF. The CDR3 DNA follows: TGTGCCAGCAGATTCGGGGGGAGCTCCTACAATGAGCAGTTCTTC.

The count of this clone is one. V gene TRBV6-5 combines with J gene TRBJ2-3; tentatively, D is TRBD1 (7 bases). V lost 6 bases and J 3 bases, leaving 13 bases between the germline ends. This CDR3 spans 14 amino acids. Germline loops: CDR1 MNHEY, CDR2 SVGAGI. CDR3 DNA: TGTGCCAGCAGGCCAGGGGGGAAAACAGATACGCAGTATTTT. Its protein product is CASRPGGKTDTQYF.